A selection of T cell receptor beta chains follows, all from one sample in a study of beta chain features in type 1 diabetes. The method was immunoSEQ multiplex PCR; TCRdb's version includes in-frame clones alone and lacks a portion of them. The sample contains about 360,000 clones, around 12% of which appear only once. Sequences were obtained from naive CD4+ T cells from blood. All receptors derive from a man younger than 35 in good health. Each CDR3 is given without its conserved first and last residue.

14,TRBJ1-5,TRBV18,ASSPQSGLGGQPQH
12,TRBJ2-5,TRBV9,ASSVGGIQETQY
12,TRBJ2-7,TRBV18,ASSLRQEGHEQY
13,TRBJ1-6,TRBV5-6,ASSPQGMGNSPLH
14,TRBJ1-2,TRBV25-1,ASSESGTGAKDGYT
14,TRBJ2-1,TRBV7-3,ASSPRTSGAYNEQF
13,TRBJ2-5,TRBV5-1,ASSTRTADQETQY
11,TRBJ1-1,TRBV28,ASITGPNTEAF
12,TRBJ2-7,TRBV7-3,ASSPSGGSYEQY
10,TRBJ2-7,TRBV28,ASGQGAYEQY
14,TRBJ1-2,TRBV11-2,ASSLVGQGVIYGYT
13,TRBJ1-2,TRBV30,AWSVGQGANYGYT
13,TRBJ1-2,TRBV30,AWSLRQGTNYGYT
12,TRBJ2-1,TRBV29-1,SVDRDRGYNEQF
13,TRBJ2-3,TRBV6-1,ASSDLRTSTDTQY
10,TRBJ1-4,TRBV4-2,ASSQDLSKLF
13,TRBJ2-1,TRBV7-3,ASSQAGTGLNEQF
12,TRBJ2-7,TRBV28,ASKAAGQTYEQY
15,TRBJ1-1,TRBV4-2,ASSQDAGTGMNTEAF
13,TRBJ2-3,TRBV2,ASSEDSGSSDTQY